This record concerns one TCR beta chain sequence. What it binds is not known. The method was immunoSEQ multiplex PCR; TCRdb's version includes in-frame clones alone and lacks a portion of them. Of 550,000 to 850,000 clones listed, approximately 77% are singletons. This sample was included in a study of shared clonotypes between healthy human individuals. Whole-study results and caveats: Memory subsets generally showed smaller estimated richness than naive subsets did. The low donor count limited represented genetic and exposure-history diversity.

Germline V gene sequence: CDR1 MDHEN, CDR2 SYDVKM. The V end was cut by 3 bases, the J end by 3 bases, with 15 bases between. The CDR3 is 15 residues long. The study enrolled healthy HIV-negative adults without recent acute infections or vaccinations as donors. The study separated CD4+ cells into CD45RA+ naive and CD45RA-negative memory subsets. This TCR was recovered from a woman aged 25 to 39 in good health. The genes are TRBV28 and TRBJ2-7; D is undetermined. Input material: memory CD4+ T cells sorted from blood. Subset described: CD45RA-negative fraction. Written as DNA, the CDR3 is TGTGCCAGCAGTTTTGGTTCGGATTTGATCTACGAGCAGTACTTC. This codes for CASSFGSDLIYEQYF.